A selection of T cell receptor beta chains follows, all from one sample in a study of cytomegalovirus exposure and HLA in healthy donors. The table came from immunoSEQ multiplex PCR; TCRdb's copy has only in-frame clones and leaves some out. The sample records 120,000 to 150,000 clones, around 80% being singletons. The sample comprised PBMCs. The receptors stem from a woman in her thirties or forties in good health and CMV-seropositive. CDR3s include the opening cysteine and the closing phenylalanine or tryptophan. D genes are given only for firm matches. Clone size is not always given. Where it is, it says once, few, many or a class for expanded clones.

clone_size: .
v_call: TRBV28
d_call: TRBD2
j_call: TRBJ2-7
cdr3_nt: TGTGCCAGCAGTCCGTCGCCATGGGGGGCGACTAGCGTGGAGCAGTACTTC
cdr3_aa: CASSPSPWGATSVEQYF

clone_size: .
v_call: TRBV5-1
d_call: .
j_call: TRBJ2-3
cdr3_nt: TGCGCCAGCAGCTTTTTAACAGGAAACACAGATACGCAGTATTTT
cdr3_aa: CASSFLTGNTDTQYF

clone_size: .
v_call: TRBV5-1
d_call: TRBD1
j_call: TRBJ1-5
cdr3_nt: TGCGCCAGCAGGCCGACAGGGGGCGATCAGCCCCAGCATTTT
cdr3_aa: CASRPTGGDQPQHF

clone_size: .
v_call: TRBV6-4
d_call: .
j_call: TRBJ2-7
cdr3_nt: TGTGCCAGCAGTGTGGGGGACACCTACGAGCAGTACTTC
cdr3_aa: CASSVGDTYEQYF

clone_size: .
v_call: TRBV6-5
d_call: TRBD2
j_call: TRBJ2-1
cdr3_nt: TGTGCCAGCAGTCCAAGCGGGGGGCGGGACAATGAGCAGTTCTTC
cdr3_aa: CASSPSGGRDNEQFF

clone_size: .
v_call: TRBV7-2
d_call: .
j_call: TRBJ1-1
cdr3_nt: TGTGCCAGCAGCCCCGGGGGTACTGAAGCTTTCTTT
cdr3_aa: CASSPGGTEAFF

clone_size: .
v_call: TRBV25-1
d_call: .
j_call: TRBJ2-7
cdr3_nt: TGTGCCAGCAGTAATATGGCAGGGTGGCCGGGGCAGTACTTC
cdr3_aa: CASSNMAGWPGQYF

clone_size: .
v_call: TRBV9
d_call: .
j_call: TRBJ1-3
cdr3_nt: TGTGCCAGCAGCGTAGAGGGACTCGGCTCTGGAAACACCATATATTTT
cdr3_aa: CASSVEGLGSGNTIYF

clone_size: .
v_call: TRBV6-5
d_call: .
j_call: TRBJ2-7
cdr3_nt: TGTGCCAGCACCAAGGGGGGGCGCGCCTACGAGCAGTACTTC
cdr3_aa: CASTKGGRAYEQYF

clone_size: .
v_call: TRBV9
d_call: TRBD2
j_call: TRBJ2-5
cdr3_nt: TGTGCCAGCAGCGGTAGCGGGGGGGCCAGGGAGACCCAGTACTTC
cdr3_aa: CASSGSGGARETQYF

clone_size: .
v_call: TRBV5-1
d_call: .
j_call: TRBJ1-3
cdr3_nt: TGCGCCAGCAGCTCGGAGGGGTATCCTGGAAACACCATATATTTT
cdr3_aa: CASSSEGYPGNTIYF

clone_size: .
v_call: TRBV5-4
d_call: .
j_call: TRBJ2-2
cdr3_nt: TGTGCCAGCAGCTCTGGGGGGTTCGGCGGGGAGCTGTTTTTT
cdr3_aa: CASSSGGFGGELFF

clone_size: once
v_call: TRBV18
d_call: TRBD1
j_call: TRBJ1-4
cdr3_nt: TGTGCCAGCTCTTACGGACAGGGTTACGAAAAACTGTTTTTT
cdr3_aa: CASSYGQGYEKLFF

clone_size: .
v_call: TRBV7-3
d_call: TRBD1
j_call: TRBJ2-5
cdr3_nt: TGTGCCAGCAGCGTAGATGGGACAGCTCAAGAGACCCAGTACTTC
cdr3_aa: CASSVDGTAQETQYF

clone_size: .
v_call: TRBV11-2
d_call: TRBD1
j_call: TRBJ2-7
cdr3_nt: TGTGCCAGCAGCGCCGGACAGGGGACGGTTTTTCAGTACTTC
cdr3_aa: CASSAGQGTVFQYF

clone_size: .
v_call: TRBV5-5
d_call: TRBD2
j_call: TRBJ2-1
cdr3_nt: TGTGCCAGCAGCTCCTGGACTAGCGGGAGCTACAATGAGCAGTTCTTC
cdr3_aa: CASSSWTSGSYNEQFF

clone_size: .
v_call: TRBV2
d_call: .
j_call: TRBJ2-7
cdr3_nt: TGTGCCAGCAGTGAAGACAGGGCCTACGAGCAGTACTTC
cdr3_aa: CASSEDRAYEQYF

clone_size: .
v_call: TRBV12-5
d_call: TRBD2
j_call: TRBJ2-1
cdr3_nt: TGTGCTAGTGGTTTGGAACTAGCGCGCAATGAGCAGTTCTTC
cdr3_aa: CASGLELARNEQFF

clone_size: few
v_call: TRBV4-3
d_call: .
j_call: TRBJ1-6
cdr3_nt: TGCGCCAGCAGCCAAGAAGCCGTCAGGGGAAATTCACCCCTCCACTTT
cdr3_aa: CASSQEAVRGNSPLHF

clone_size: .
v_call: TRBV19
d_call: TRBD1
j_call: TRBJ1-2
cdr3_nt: TGTGCCAGTAGCCCTGACAGGGGGCGGGGTGGCTACACCTTC
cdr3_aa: CASSPDRGRGGYTF

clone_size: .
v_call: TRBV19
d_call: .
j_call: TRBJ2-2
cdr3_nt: TGTGCCAGTGCTACAGGGAGGGCCGGGGAGCTGTTTTTT
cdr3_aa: CASATGRAGELFF

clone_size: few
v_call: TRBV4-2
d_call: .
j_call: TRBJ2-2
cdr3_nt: TGTGCCAGCAGTTACAGGACCGGGGAGCTGTTTTTT
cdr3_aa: CASSYRTGELFF

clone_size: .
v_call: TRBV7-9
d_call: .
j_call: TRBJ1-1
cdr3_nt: TGTGCCAGCAGGGCCGAAACTGAAGCTTTCTTT
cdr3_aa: CASRAETEAFF

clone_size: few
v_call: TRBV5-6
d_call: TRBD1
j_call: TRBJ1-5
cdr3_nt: TGTGCCAGCAGCGCCTGGACAGGGGATAATCAGCCCCAGCATTTT
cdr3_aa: CASSAWTGDNQPQHF

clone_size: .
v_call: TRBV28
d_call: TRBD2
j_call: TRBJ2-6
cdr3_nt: TGTGCCAGCAGTTCTCCGGCCCTGACTAGCGGATCCGATGCGGCTGGGGCCAACGTCCTGACTTTC
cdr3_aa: CASSSPALTSGSDAAGANVLTF

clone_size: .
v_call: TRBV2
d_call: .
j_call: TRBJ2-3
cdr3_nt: TGTGCCAGTAAACAAGACAGGTCAGGAGATACGCAGTATTTT
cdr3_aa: CASKQDRSGDTQYF